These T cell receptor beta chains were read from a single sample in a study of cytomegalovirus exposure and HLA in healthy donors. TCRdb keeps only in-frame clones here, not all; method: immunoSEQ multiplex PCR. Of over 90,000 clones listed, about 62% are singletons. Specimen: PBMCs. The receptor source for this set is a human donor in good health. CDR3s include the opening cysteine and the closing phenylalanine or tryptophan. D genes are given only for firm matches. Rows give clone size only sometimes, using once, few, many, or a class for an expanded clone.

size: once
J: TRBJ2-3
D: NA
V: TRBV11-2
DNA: TGTGCCAGCAGCTTTAGCGGTGACACAGATACGCAGTATTTT
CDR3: CASSFSGDTDTQYF

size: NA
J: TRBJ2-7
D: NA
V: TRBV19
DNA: TGTGCCAGTACCGACAGTTACGAGCAGTACTTC
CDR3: CASTDSYEQYF

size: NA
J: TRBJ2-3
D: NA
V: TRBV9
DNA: TGTGCCAGCAGCGTTAGCCCCAACACAGATACGCAGTATTTT
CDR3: CASSVSPNTDTQYF

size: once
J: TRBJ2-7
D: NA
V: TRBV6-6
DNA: TGTGCCAGCAGTTACTCGAGAGACTCCTACGAGCAGTACTTC
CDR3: CASSYSRDSYEQYF

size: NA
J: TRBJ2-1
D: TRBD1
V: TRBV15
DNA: TGTGCCACCAGCAGAGACGCGGGACAGGGTTCGGATGAGCAGTTCTTC
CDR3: CATSRDAGQGSDEQFF

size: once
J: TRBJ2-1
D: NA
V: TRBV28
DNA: TGTGCCAGCAGTTTTCAGGGTAGGAACAATGAGCAGTTCTTC
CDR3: CASSFQGRNNEQFF

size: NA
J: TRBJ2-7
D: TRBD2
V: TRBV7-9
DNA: TGTGCCAGCAGCCCGACTAGCGGCAGCTACGAGCAGTACTTC
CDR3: CASSPTSGSYEQYF

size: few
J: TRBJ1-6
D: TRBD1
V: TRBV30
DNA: TGTGCCGGGACAGGGGGTTGGCTAGGATCACCCCTCCACTTT
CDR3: CAGTGGWLGSPLHF

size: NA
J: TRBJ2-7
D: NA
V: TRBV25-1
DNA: TGTGCCAGCAGCGGGGATCCGGGCGAGCAGTACTTC
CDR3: CASSGDPGEQYF

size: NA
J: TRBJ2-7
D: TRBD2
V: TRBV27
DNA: TGTGCCAGCAGTTTATCTACTAGCGGGATAAGCTACGAGCAGTACTTC
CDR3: CASSLSTSGISYEQYF

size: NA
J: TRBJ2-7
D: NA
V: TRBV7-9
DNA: TGTGCCAGCAGCTTGGCCCGGGGAGTGGTCGAGCAGTACTTC
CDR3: CASSLARGVVEQYF